The rows below give T cell receptor beta chains drawn from one sample of a study of technical replicates of blood from a handful of donors. The protocol was immunoSEQ multiplex PCR, while the TCRdb copy is restricted to in-frame clones and leaves out a portion. This sample has about 81,000 clones, with 90% to 96% found just once. Sequenced input: T cells isolated from PBMCs. The receptors come from a human donor in good health. CDR3s include the opening cysteine and the closing phenylalanine or tryptophan. The D gene is left open where the match is weak.

v_gene	d_gene	j_gene	CDR3aa	CDR3nt
TRBV7-6	TRBD2	TRBJ2-7	CASSSLAGVYIYEQYF	TGTGCCAGCAGCTCTTTAGCGGGAGTGTATATCTACGAGCAGTACTTC
TRBV18	-	TRBJ2-7	CASSQTEGLGEQYF	TGTGCCAGCTCACAGACGGAGGGTCTGGGCGAGCAGTACTTC
TRBV12-5	-	TRBJ2-2	CASALLRPTGELFF	TGTGCTAGTGCACTCCTGAGGCCTACCGGGGAGCTGTTTTTT
TRBV27	-	TRBJ1-5	CASSRSKRYLQPQHF	TGTGCCAGCAGTAGATCGAAGAGGTACCTACAGCCCCAGCATTTT
TRBV12-5	TRBD1	TRBJ2-6	CASGLERARDRDFSGANVLTF	TGTGCTAGTGGTTTGGAAAGGGCGCGGGACAGGGACTTCTCTGGGGCCAACGTCCTGACTTTC
TRBV28	TRBD1	TRBJ1-2	CASIKKGTGDYGYTF	TGTGCCAGCATTAAGAAGGGGACAGGGGATTATGGCTACACCTTC
TRBV7-2	-	TRBJ2-3	CASSLSGTTDTQYF	TGTGCCAGCAGCCTTAGCGGTACCACAGATACGCAGTATTTT
TRBV7-2	TRBD1	TRBJ2-1	CASSLQGAHHNEQFF	TGTGCCAGCAGCTTACAGGGGGCGCACCACAATGAGCAGTTCTTC
TRBV11-2	-	TRBJ2-1	CASSIYQGNEQFF	TGTGCCAGCAGCATCTATCAGGGAAATGAGCAGTTCTTC
TRBV7-8	TRBD1	TRBJ1-4	CASSLPTGQGMTNEKLFF	TGTGCCAGCAGCTTACCCACGGGACAGGGTATGACTAATGAAAAACTGTTTTTT
TRBV29-1	-	TRBJ1-2	CSVDGQDSSYGYTF	TGCAGCGTTGACGGCCAGGATTCGAGCTATGGCTACACCTTC